This is a list of T cell receptor beta chains from one sample in a study of shared clonotypes between healthy human individuals. Repertoires were generated with immunoSEQ multiplex PCR, while TCRdb's copy carries only in-frame clones and drops some. Of about 2.1 million clones listed, about 93% are singletons. Sequenced sample: naive CD8+ T cells from PBMCs. The receptors shown here come from a man aged 18 to 29 in good health. Some clones in this sample may be carry-over from other donors' samples. Both conserved end residues are part of each CDR3. The D gene is left open where the match is weak. The size of a clone is reported for some rows only, either as once, few or many, or as a class for expanded clones.

NA	TRBV28	TRBJ2-3	NA	CASSLARSSTDTQYF	TGTGCCAGCAGTTTAGCAAGGTCTAGCACAGATACGCAGTATTTT
TRBD2	TRBV11-2	TRBJ2-7	NA	CASSPGTSGIYEQYF	TGTGCCAGCAGCCCGGGGACTAGCGGGATCTACGAGCAGTACTTC
NA	TRBV21-1	TRBJ2-1	NA	CASSIRAGNEQFF	TGTGCCAGCAGCATCCGGGCGGGCAATGAGCAGTTCTTC
NA	TRBV4-1	TRBJ1-2	NA	CASSQGGRGNYGYTF	TGCGCCAGCAGCCAAGGGGGGCGGGGGAACTATGGCTACACCTTC
NA	TRBV2	TRBJ1-2	NA	CASRGGSDGYTF	TGTGCCAGCAGGGGAGGGTCGGATGGCTACACCTTC
NA	TRBV6-5	TRBJ2-2	NA	CASSYAGADTGELFF	TGTGCCAGCAGTTACGCGGGGGCCGACACCGGGGAGCTGTTTTTT
TRBD2	TRBV7-6	TRBJ2-1	once	CASSFSEVAGGGEQFF	TGTGCCAGCAGCTTCAGTGAGGTAGCGGGAGGGGGTGAGCAGTTCTTC
NA	TRBV9	TRBJ1-2	NA	CASSVDHRGGADYGYTF	TGTGCCAGCAGCGTAGACCATCGGGGGGGTGCGGACTATGGCTACACCTTC
TRBD2	TRBV19	TRBJ2-7	NA	CASSIDPLAGSYEQYF	TGTGCCAGTAGTATAGATCCCCTAGCGGGCTCCTACGAGCAGTACTTC
NA	TRBV11-2	TRBJ2-7	NA	CASSFGTGAYEQYF	TGTGCCAGCAGCTTCGGGACTGGCGCCTACGAGCAGTACTTC
NA	TRBV25-1	TRBJ1-2	NA	CASSELVRNYGYTF	TGTGCCAGCAGTGAATTGGTCAGAAACTATGGCTACACCTTC
NA	TRBV14	TRBJ2-5	NA	CASSQRPFVARETQYF	TGTGCCAGCAGCCAAAGGCCTTTTGTGGCCCGGGAGACCCAGTACTTC
NA	TRBV11-2	TRBJ2-2	NA	CASSLEGPNTGELFF	TGTGCCAGCAGCTTAGAGGGCCCCAACACCGGGGAGCTGTTTTTT
NA	TRBV4-3	TRBJ2-6	NA	CASSHLTRVPPGANVLTF	TGCGCCAGCAGCCATCTAACTCGAGTGCCACCTGGGGCCAACGTCCTGACTTTC
NA	TRBV11-2	TRBJ2-1	NA	CASSLTRGNEQFF	TGTGCCAGCAGCTTAACACGAGGCAATGAGCAGTTCTTC
TRBD1	TRBV6-5	TRBJ1-2	NA	CASRHTTGATGYTF	TGTGCCAGCAGGCATACGACAGGGGCCACTGGCTACACCTTC
NA	TRBV28	TRBJ1-5	NA	CASSLLWVGYQPQHF	TGTGCCAGCAGTTTATTGTGGGTCGGGTATCAGCCCCAGCATTTT
NA	TRBV28	TRBJ1-5	NA	CASSPGPKADNQPQHF	TGTGCCAGCAGTCCCGGACCAAAGGCGGACAATCAGCCCCAGCATTTT
TRBD2	TRBV9	TRBJ2-7	NA	CASSPRPGGLYEQYF	TGTGCCAGCAGCCCCCGGCCGGGAGGGCTTTACGAGCAGTACTTC
NA	TRBV6-1	TRBJ1-1	NA	CASSYPTEAFF	TGTGCCAGCAGTTATCCCACTGAAGCTTTCTTT
NA	TRBV19	TRBJ1-1	NA	CASSIRPRNTEAFF	TGTGCCAGTAGTATTCGGCCGCGGAACACTGAAGCTTTCTTT
TRBD2	TRBV5-1	TRBJ2-7	NA	CASSLGTGTSGREQYF	TGCGCCAGCAGCTTGGGGACCGGGACTAGCGGCAGGGAGCAGTACTTC
NA	TRBV4-3	TRBJ1-3	NA	CASSQDWYSYDSGNTIYF	TGCGCCAGCAGCCAAGATTGGTACAGCTACGACTCTGGAAACACCATATATTTT
TRBD1	TRBV28	TRBJ1-2	NA	CASNFRRGRVESYGYTF	TGTGCCAGCAATTTCCGCAGGGGGCGAGTCGAGTCGTATGGCTACACCTTC
TRBD2	TRBV10-3	TRBJ2-7	NA	CAISDPDTSGLAGDNEQYF	TGTGCCATCAGTGACCCGGACACAAGCGGACTAGCGGGGGACAACGAGCAGTACTTC
NA	TRBV27	TRBJ2-1	NA	CASSWTQSLGGPYNEQFF	TGTGCCAGCAGTTGGACTCAGAGCCTAGGTGGTCCCTACAATGAGCAGTTCTTC
TRBD1	TRBV7-9	TRBJ1-4	NA	CASSSGTGREKLFF	TGTGCCAGCAGCTCCGGGACAGGGAGAGAAAAACTGTTTTTT
NA	TRBV27	TRBJ2-4	NA	CASSFRSAFQNIQYF	TGTGCCAGCAGTTTCCGATCAGCCTTCCAAAACATTCAGTACTTC
TRBD2	TRBV5-1	TRBJ2-7	NA	CASSPWGGAASYEQYF	TGCGCCAGCAGCCCTTGGGGAGGGGCCGCCTCCTACGAGCAGTACTTC
TRBD1	TRBV4-2	TRBJ2-1	NA	CASSHRPGQEDNEQFF	TGTGCCAGCAGCCATAGGCCGGGACAGGAGGACAATGAGCAGTTCTTC
NA	TRBV9	TRBJ1-1	few	CASSALQGLGEAFF	TGTGCCAGCAGCGCCTTACAGGGTTTGGGTGAAGCTTTCTTT
NA	TRBV9	TRBJ2-7	NA	CASSVGAVPNYEQYF	TGTGCCAGCAGCGTAGGTGCAGTTCCGAACTACGAGCAGTACTTC
NA	TRBV27	TRBJ2-3	once	CASSPHSSTDTQYF	TGTGCCAGCAGTCCACACAGCAGCACAGATACGCAGTATTTT
TRBD2	TRBV7-9	TRBJ2-3	NA	CASSPTSGRGAGTQYF	TGTGCCAGCAGTCCGACTAGCGGGAGAGGGGCTGGTACGCAGTATTTT
NA	TRBV7-8	TRBJ1-1	NA	CASSLAEGTIVTEAFF	TGTGCCAGCAGCTTAGCGGAGGGGACAATAGTCACTGAAGCTTTCTTT
NA	TRBV4-3	TRBJ2-5	NA	CASSQELGTVQETQYF	TGCGCCAGCAGCCAAGAACTAGGGACCGTCCAAGAGACCCAGTACTTC
NA	TRBV27	TRBJ2-1	NA	CASSLGRLAEQFF	TGTGCCAGCAGTTTAGGTCGGCTAGCGGAGCAGTTCTTC
TRBD2	TRBV28	TRBJ2-5	NA	CASSLWTSGEQETQYF	TGTGCCAGCAGTTTATGGACTAGCGGAGAACAAGAGACCCAGTACTTC
TRBD1	TRBV9	TRBJ2-2	NA	CASSSGGVVRELFF	TGTGCCAGCAGTTCAGGGGGCGTCGTCCGGGAGCTGTTTTTT
TRBD1	TRBV15	TRBJ2-7	NA	CATSKFGTGQNEQYF	TGTGCCACCAGCAAATTCGGGACAGGGCAGAACGAGCAGTACTTC
NA	TRBV28	TRBJ1-5	few	CASSMSQPQHF	TGTGCCAGCAGTATGAGTCAGCCCCAGCATTTT
NA	TRBV6-5	TRBJ2-3	NA	CASIDTPSGDTQYF	TGTGCCAGCATTGATACCCCCTCGGGAGATACGCAGTATTTT
NA	TRBV11-2	TRBJ2-7	NA	CASSTEQGVLYEQYF	TGTGCCAGCAGCACCGAACAGGGAGTTCTTTACGAGCAGTACTTC
NA	TRBV11-3	TRBJ2-1	NA	CASSSFGDSPYNEQFF	TGTGCCAGCAGCTCCTTCGGGGACTCGCCCTACAATGAGCAGTTCTTC
NA	TRBV10-1	TRBJ2-5	once	CASSGPDGETQYF	TGCGCCAGCAGTGGCCCGGACGGGGAGACCCAGTACTTC
NA	TRBV27	TRBJ1-4	NA	CASSLSLLRGNEKLFF	TGTGCCAGCAGTTTATCGCTACTCAGGGGTAATGAAAAACTGTTTTTT
NA	TRBV6-5	TRBJ2-2	NA	CASRDRQDWTGELFF	TGTGCCAGCAGAGATCGACAGGATTGGACCGGGGAGCTGTTTTTT
NA	TRBV28	TRBJ2-7	NA	CASSPRLASSEQYF	TGTGCCAGCAGCCCTAGGTTGGCGAGTAGCGAGCAGTACTTC
NA	TRBV11-2	TRBJ2-4	NA	CASSLGGALQYF	TGTGCCAGCAGCTTAGGGGGGGCCCTTCAGTACTTC
TRBD1	TRBV29-1	TRBJ2-7	NA	CSVAGTGVSYEQYF	TGCAGCGTTGCTGGGACAGGGGTTTCCTACGAGCAGTACTTC
NA	TRBV6-1	TRBJ1-2	NA	CASSERSGGANYGYTF	TGTGCCAGCAGTGAAAGATCGGGAGGGGCTAACTATGGCTACACCTTC
TRBD2	TRBV6-4	TRBJ2-1	once	CASSVGTSVPRGFF	TGTGCCAGCAGTGTGGGGACTAGCGTCCCGAGGGGGTTCTTC
NA	TRBV7-2	TRBJ2-2	NA	CASSPRPGAAGELFF	TGTGCCAGCAGCCCGCGTCCGGGAGCGGCCGGGGAGCTGTTTTTT